The TCR beta chain under discussion was sequenced for a study of CD8 T cells in Susac syndrome. CD8+ and CD4+ T cells taken from blood had their TCR beta sequenced. Treatment-naive patients with stable or active relapsing-remitting disease were the multiple sclerosis controls. TEMRA cells were FACS-enriched and CD8+ and CD4+ T cells negatively isolated. RNA was extracted with the RNeasy kit, and a quantity of roughly 0.45 to 1 ug was reverse transcribed using random hexamers. The CDR3 of TCR beta was amplified by immunoSEQ multiplex PCR across 54 Vbeta and 13 Jbeta. TCRdb reprocessed the immunoSEQ multiplex PCR reads via MiXCR and lists one record per CDR3 protein. The sample records about 300,000 distinct CDR3 sequences, 75% to 85% being singletons. The sequence came from a human donor with multiple sclerosis. Sequencing input: CD8+ T cells from PBMCs.

CDR3 region: CASSISGLQTYQPQHF. Here the CDR3 DNA reads TGTGCCAGTAGTATCTCGGGACTCCAGACATATCAGCCCCAGCATTTT. This chain links TRBV19 with TRBJ1-5; possibly TRBD1 for D (5 bases). The CDR3 contains 16 residues. Germline lookup yields CDR1 LNHDA and CDR2 SQIVND (reference sequence). Trimming removed 3 bases from V and 5 bases from J, with 17 bases in between.